This T cell receptor (beta chain) comes out of a study of shared clonotypes between healthy human individuals. The table came from immunoSEQ multiplex PCR; TCRdb's copy has only in-frame clones and leaves some out. The sample consists of around 1,900,000 clones, around 95% of them appearing once. Naive CD8 isolation took CD45RO-negative cells positively selected for CCR7 and excluded terminally differentiated effector memory CD45RA+ cells. V dropped 5 bases and J dropped 4; count of bases not matched to a gene: 15. The CDR3 sequence is 17 residues long. In germline, CDR1 is SGHDT, CDR2 YYEEEE. The TCR comes from a man between 18 and 35 years old in good health. Some clones in this sample may be carry-over from other donors' samples. J is TRBJ1-1 and V is TRBV5-6, with 9 bases identical to TRBD1. The sequenced sample was naive CD8+ T cells from PBMCs. The CDR3, as DNA: TGTGCCAGCAGTTCTCCTACCGGGACAGGGAGAAGCACTGAAGCTTTCTTT. Protein: CASSSPTGTGRSTEAFF.